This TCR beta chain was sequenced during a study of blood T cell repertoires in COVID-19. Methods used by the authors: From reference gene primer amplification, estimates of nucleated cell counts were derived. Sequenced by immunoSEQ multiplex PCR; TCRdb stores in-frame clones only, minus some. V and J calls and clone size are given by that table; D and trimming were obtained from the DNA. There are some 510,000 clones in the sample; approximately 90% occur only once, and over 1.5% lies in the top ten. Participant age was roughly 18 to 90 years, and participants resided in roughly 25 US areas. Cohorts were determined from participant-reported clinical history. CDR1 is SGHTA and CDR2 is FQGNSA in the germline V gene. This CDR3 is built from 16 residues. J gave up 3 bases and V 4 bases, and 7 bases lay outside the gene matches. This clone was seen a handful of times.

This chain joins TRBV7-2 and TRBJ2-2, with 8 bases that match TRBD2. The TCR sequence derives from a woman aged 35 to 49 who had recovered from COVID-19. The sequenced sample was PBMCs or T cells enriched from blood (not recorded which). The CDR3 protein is CASSSTASGYTGELFF. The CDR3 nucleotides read TGTGCCAGCAGCTCCACCGCTAGCGGGTACACCGGGGAGCTGTTTTTT.